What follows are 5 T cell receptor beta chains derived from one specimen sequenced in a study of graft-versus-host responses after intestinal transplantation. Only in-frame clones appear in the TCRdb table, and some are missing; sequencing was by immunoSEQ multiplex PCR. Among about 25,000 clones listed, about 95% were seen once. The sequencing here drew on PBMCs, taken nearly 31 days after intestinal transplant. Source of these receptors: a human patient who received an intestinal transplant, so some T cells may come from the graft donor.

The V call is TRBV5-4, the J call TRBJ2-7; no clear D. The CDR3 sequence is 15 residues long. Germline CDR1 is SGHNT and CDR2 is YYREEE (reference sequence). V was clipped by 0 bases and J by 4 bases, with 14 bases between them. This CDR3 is CASSLDPLMEYEQYF. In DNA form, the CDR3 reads TGTGCCAGCAGCTTGGATCCCCTGATGGAATACGAGCAGTACTTC.

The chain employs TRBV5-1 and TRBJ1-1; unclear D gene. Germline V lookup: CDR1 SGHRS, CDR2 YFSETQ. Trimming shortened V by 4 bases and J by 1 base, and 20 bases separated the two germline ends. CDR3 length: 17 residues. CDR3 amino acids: CASSLGSATGWNTEAFF. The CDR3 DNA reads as TGCGCCAGCAGCCTGGGGTCTGCGACGGGATGGAACACTGAAGCTTTCTTT.

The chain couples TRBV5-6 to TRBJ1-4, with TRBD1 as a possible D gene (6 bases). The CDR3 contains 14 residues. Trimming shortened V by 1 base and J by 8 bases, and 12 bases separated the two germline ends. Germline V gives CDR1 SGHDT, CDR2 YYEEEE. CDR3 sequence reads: CASSLQQGREKLFF. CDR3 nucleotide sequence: TGTGCCAGCAGCTTGCAACAGGGACGGGAAAAACTGTTTTTT.

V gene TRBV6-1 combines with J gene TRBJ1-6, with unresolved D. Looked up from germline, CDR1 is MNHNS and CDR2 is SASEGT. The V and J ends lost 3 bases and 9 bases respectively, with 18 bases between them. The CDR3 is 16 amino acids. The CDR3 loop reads CASSDQIRVMGSPLHF. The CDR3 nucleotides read TGTGCCAGCAGTGACCAAATTAGGGTTATGGGTTCACCCCTCCACTTT.

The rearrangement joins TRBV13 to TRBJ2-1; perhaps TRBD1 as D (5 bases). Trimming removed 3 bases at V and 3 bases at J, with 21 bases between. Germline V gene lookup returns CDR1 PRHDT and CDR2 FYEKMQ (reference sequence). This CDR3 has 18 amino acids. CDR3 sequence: CASSFPKGAGLGYNEQFF. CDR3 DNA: TGTGCCAGCAGCTTTCCCAAAGGGGCAGGGCTAGGCTACAATGAGCAGTTCTTC.